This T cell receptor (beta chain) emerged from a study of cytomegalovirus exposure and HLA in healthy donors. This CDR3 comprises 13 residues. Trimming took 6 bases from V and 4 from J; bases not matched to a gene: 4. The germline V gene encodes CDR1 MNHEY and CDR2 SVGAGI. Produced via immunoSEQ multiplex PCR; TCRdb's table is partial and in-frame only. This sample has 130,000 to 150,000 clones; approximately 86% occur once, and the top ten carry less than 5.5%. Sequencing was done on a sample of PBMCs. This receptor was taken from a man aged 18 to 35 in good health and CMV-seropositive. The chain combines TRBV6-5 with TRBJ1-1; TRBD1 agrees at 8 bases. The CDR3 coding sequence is TGTGCCAGCAGGATAACAGGGGGCACTGAAGCTTTCTTT. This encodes CASRITGGTEAFF.